The 22 T cell receptor beta chains below were found in one sample sequenced in a study of T cells in Graves' hyperthyroidism and ophthalmopathy. Researchers took RNA transcripts and amplified the TCR beta CDR3 regions from them. First-round RT-PCR with HTBI primers amplified the TCR CDR3 region. TCRdb analysed the multiplex PCR reads with MiXCR anew, one entry per CDR3 protein. The sample gives hundreds of thousands of distinct CDR3 sequences, less than 20% of which show up once; 28% is in the top ten. Sequencing was performed on blood. These TCRs come from a young woman with Graves' ophthalmopathy.

This clonotype has at least ten counts. The rearrangement links TRBV9 to TRBJ2-1; 13 bases align to TRBD2. Germline loops: CDR1 SGDLS, CDR2 YYNGEE. Trimming removed 4 bases from V and 8 bases from J; junction bases left unmatched: 9. The CDR3 extends over 16 amino acids. The CDR3 reads CASSPTGTSGKDEQFF. CDR3 DNA: TGTGCCAGCAGCCCTACCGGGACTAGCGGGAAGGATGAGCAGTTCTTC.

The chain joins TRBV6-6 to TRBJ2-2, with 8 bases matching TRBD2. J gave up 5 bases and V 2 bases, and 7 bases lay outside the gene matches. Germline CDR1 MNHNY, CDR2 SVGAGI (reference sequence). There are 16 residues in the CDR3. This CDR3 is CASSYSASGWTGELFF. CDR3 DNA sequence: TGTGCCAGCAGTTACAGTGCTAGCGGGTGGACCGGGGAGCTGTTTTTT.

This clonotype was counted ten times or more. This chain joins TRBV19 and TRBJ1-2; D is ambiguous. The V end was cut by 11 bases, the J end by 4 bases, with 14 bases between. Germline V lookup: CDR1 LNHDA, CDR2 SQIVND (reference sequence). This CDR3 contains 12 residues. The CDR3 reads CAGWGIRYGYTF. CDR3 sequence (DNA): TGTGCCGGATGGGGTATCCGCTATGGCTACACCTTC.

This clonotype has a count of ten or more. This chain uses TRBV28 with TRBJ1-2; D uncertain. Germline V CDR1 and CDR2: MDHEN, SYDVKM. The CDR3 has 14 residues. V lost 2 bases and J lost 8, with 15 bases in between. The chain's CDR3 is CASSLVGVPQGYTF. The CDR3 DNA follows: TGTGCCAGCAGTTTAGTTGGGGTGCCGCAGGGCTACACCTTC.

The V and J genes are TRBV20-1 and TRBJ2-1; TRBD2 matches 10 bases. Trimming at V came to 6 bases and at J to 4 bases, leaving 15 bases not matched to a gene. The CDR3 spans 17 residues. Looked up from germline, CDR1 is DFQATT and CDR2 is SNEGSKA (reference sequence). The CDR3, as DNA: TGCAGTGCCACCGGGACTAGCGTGCCAGGAAAATACAATGAGCAGTTCTTC. This codes for CSATGTSVPGKYNEQFF.

This clonotype was observed at least ten times. The V call is TRBV30, the J call TRBJ1-3; TRBD1 matches at 9 bases. Per germline, CDR1 GTSNPN and CDR2 SVGIG (reference sequence). The length of the CDR3 is 14 residues. J gave up 0 bases and V 3 bases, and 0 bases lay outside the gene matches. CDR3 DNA sequence: TGTGCCTGGAGGACAGGGGGCTCTGGAAACACCATATATTTT. It yields the protein CAWRTGGSGNTIYF. Full variable domain (rest looked up from reference TRBV30 and TRBJ1-3): SQTIHQWPATLVQPVGSPLSLECTVEGTSNPNLYWYRQAAGRGLQLLFYSVGIGQISSEVPQNLSASRPQDRQFILSSKKLLLSDSGFYLCAWRTGGSGNTIYFGEGSWLTVV.

This clonotype was detected many times. This chain joins TRBV20-1 and TRBJ1-2; unclear D gene. Germline loops: CDR1 DFQATT, CDR2 SNEGSKA (reference sequence). The CDR3 contains 13 residues. The V gene lost 3 bases and the J gene lost 2 bases, with 10 bases spanning the gap. CDR3 sequence reads: CSARGGLNYGYTF. The CDR3, as DNA: TGCAGTGCTAGGGGCGGACTGAACTATGGCTACACCTTC.

This clonotype was counted many times. The chain recombines TRBV5-1 with TRBJ2-1; D gene unclear. Deletions cut 4 bases from V and 0 bases from J, with 17 bases between. Germline lookup yields CDR1 SGHRS and CDR2 YFSETQ. There are 17 residues in the CDR3. CDR3 sequence (DNA): TGCGCCAGCAGCCCGAAGTTAAGGAACAGCTCCTACAATGAGCAGTTCTTC. Protein: CASSPKLRNSSYNEQFF.

On this clonotype itself: A much bigger clone sits one base away, suggesting this may be a read error. The V and J genes are TRBV4-3 and TRBJ2-3; TRBD2 is a possible D gene (6 bases). Germline V gives CDR1 LGHNA, CDR2 YSLEER. The V end was cut by 1 base, the J end by 0 bases, with 14 bases between. CDR3 length equals 17 residues. The CDR3 reads CASSQGPAGTSTDTQYF. CDR3 bases: TGCGCCAGCAGCCAAGGTCCGGCGGGAACTAGCACAGATACGCAGTATTTT.

This chain connects TRBV2 to TRBJ2-1, with TRBD2 identical over 16 bases. The junction had 15 bases not matched to a gene; V was cut back by 6 bases and J by 4 bases. Germline values: CDR1 SNHLY, CDR2 FYNNEI. CDR3 length: 20 residues. In nucleotides, the CDR3 is TGTGCCAGCAGGCCCACCCCCGGGACTAGCGGGGGGGCTCTATACAATGAGCAGTTCTTC. Translating it yields CASRPTPGTSGGALYNEQFF.

J is TRBJ1-1 and V is TRBV20-1, with 9 bases that match TRBD1. The CDR3 contains 13 residues. V lost 5 bases, J lost 7 bases, and 8 bases stayed unmatched. Looked up from germline, CDR1 is DFQATT and CDR2 is SNEGSKA (reference sequence). This CDR3 is CSAPTPTGGEAFF. CDR3 nucleotides: TGCAGTGCTCCCACACCGACAGGGGGTGAAGCTTTCTTT.

Many counts were recorded for this clonotype. CDR3 coding DNA: TGCGCCAGCAGCTGGGGGGGGTTGGACACTGAAGCTTTCTTT. Translation gives CASSWGGLDTEAFF. The V call is TRBV5-1, the J call TRBJ1-1, with D possibly matching TRBD1 (5 bases). V lost 3 bases to trimming and J lost 3 bases, with 12 bases between them. Germline CDR1 reads SGHRS; CDR2 reads YFSETQ. CDR3 length: 14 residues.

This clonotype occurred a few times. CDR3 sequence reads: CAISQNRESNEQFF. In DNA form, the CDR3 reads TGTGCCATCAGTCAAAACAGGGAATCGAATGAGCAGTTCTTC. This chain joins TRBV10-3 and TRBJ2-1; possibly TRBD1 for D (6 bases). From germline, CDR1 is ENHRY and CDR2 SYGVKD. The CDR3 loop spans 14 amino acids. Trimming cost V 5 bases and J 7 bases, with 15 bases left between them.

Of note for this clonotype: A read error is possible here, since a much larger clone lies one base away. V usage is TRBV27 and J usage is TRBJ2-1, with D perhaps TRBD2 (7 bases). The length of the CDR3 is 18 residues. From germline, CDR1 is MNHEY and CDR2 SMNVEV (reference sequence). The CDR3 region has the DNA TGTGCCAGGGGGGGGGACACCTACACCGATAGCTCCTACAATGGGCAGTTCTTC. Its protein product is CARGGDTYTDSSYNGQFF.

Many counts were recorded for this clonotype. The genes are TRBV7-6 and TRBJ2-6, with D possibly being TRBD2 (6 bases). Trimming shortened V by 4 bases and J by 2 bases, and 12 bases separated the two germline ends. There are 16 residues in the CDR3. Germline-derived CDR1 and CDR2 are SGHVS and FNYEAQ. The CDR3 here is CASSSRRGTGANVLTF. As DNA, the CDR3 is TGTGCCAGCAGCTCCCGGCGGGGAACTGGGGCCAACGTCCTGACTTTC.

This clonotype was seen repeatedly, ten times or more. The V gene is TRBV25-1, the J gene TRBJ1-2; possibly TRBD1 for D (5 bases). The CDR3 loop spans 14 amino acids. V was trimmed by 3 bases and J by 8 bases, leaving 16 bases between them. The germline CDR1 and CDR2 sequences are MGHDK and SYGVNS. DNA for the CDR3: TGTGCCAGCAGTGAGCCGGGACGGTGGGAGGGCTACACCTTC. Protein sequence: CASSEPGRWEGYTF.

This clonotype has at least ten counts. The CDR3 DNA reads as TGTGCCAGCAGCGTGGCCACCTACGAGCAGTACTTC. Its translation: CASSVATYEQYF. The rearrangement joins TRBV7-9 to TRBJ2-7; no firm D call. From germline, CDR1 is SEHNR and CDR2 FQNEAQ (reference sequence). V lost 5 bases and J 2 bases, leaving 7 bases between the germline ends. There are 12 residues in the CDR3.

This clonotype appeared many times. V is TRBV19 and J is TRBJ1-2; D is unclear. V lost 5 bases, J lost 3 bases, and 19 bases lay in between. The V gene's germline CDR1 is LNHDA and CDR2 SQIVND (reference sequence). The CDR3 runs to 16 residues. CDR3 sequence reads: CASSPRPAATHYGYTF. In DNA, the CDR3 is TGTGCCAGTAGTCCCCGCCCGGCAGCTACCCACTATGGCTACACCTTC.

This clonotype was seen at least ten times. The V gene is TRBV7-3, the J gene TRBJ2-3; 9 nucleotides agree with TRBD2. CDR1 is SGHTA, CDR2 FQGTGA, per germline. V dropped 2 bases and J dropped 6; count of bases not matched to a gene: 6. The length of the CDR3 is 15 residues. The CDR3: CASSLGGGAFDTQYF. CDR3 nucleotides: TGTGCCAGCAGCTTAGGCGGGGGGGCATTCGATACGCAGTATTTT.

The rearrangement uses TRBV27 and TRBJ2-3; 8 bases line up with TRBD2. This CDR3 has 16 amino acids. The germline CDR1 and CDR2 sequences are MNHEY and SMNVEV (reference sequence). The trim removed 6 bases at V and 1 base at J, leaving 9 bases unmatched. CDR3 in amino acids: CASRFEISGGTDTQYF. The CDR3 nucleotides are TGTGCCAGCAGATTTGAAATTAGCGGGGGCACAGATACGCAGTATTTT.

This clonotype occurred many times. The rearrangement joins TRBV28 to TRBJ2-1; TRBD2 matches 10 bases. V lost 4 bases and J lost 5; bases outside the gene matches: 11. This CDR3 spans 17 amino acids. Germline CDR1 MDHEN, CDR2 SYDVKM. The CDR3 loop reads CASSSPLGAGGNNEQFF. The CDR3 DNA follows: TGTGCCAGCAGTTCCCCCCTAGGAGCGGGGGGGAACAATGAGCAGTTCTTC.

In its sample, this clonotype was seen many times. The chain uses TRBV30 and TRBJ1-1; D might be TRBD1 (5 bases). The ends were cut back, 0 bases at V and 5 bases at J, with 25 bases in the middle. The CDR3 loop spans 18 amino acids. Germline CDR1 GTSNPN, CDR2 SVGIG (reference sequence). CDR3 bases: TGTGCCTGGAGTGTAAGCCCCCTGGTTGCAGGGATTAGTACTGAAGCTTTCTTT. Its translation is CAWSVSPLVAGISTEAFF.